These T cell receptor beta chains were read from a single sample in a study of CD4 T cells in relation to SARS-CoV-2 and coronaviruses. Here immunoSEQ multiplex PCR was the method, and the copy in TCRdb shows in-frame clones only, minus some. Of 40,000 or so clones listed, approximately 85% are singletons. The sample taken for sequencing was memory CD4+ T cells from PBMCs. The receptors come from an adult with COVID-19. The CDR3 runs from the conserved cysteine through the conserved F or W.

cdr3_aa: CASSQAGTGVYEQYF; j_call: TRBJ2-7; v_call: TRBV3-1/TRBV3-2
cdr3_aa: CASSLVGGRSSYEQYF; j_call: TRBJ2-7; v_call: TRBV7-9
cdr3_aa: CASSKGYSGRYKDEQFF; j_call: TRBJ2-1; v_call: TRBV21-1
cdr3_aa: CASSEEGPNEKLFF; j_call: TRBJ1-4; v_call: TRBV25-1
cdr3_aa: CASSPTRGLRLSTDTQYF; j_call: TRBJ2-3; v_call: TRBV5-6
cdr3_aa: CAWSVDYTEAFF; j_call: TRBJ1-1; v_call: TRBV30
cdr3_aa: CASSFRRQGIWDQPQHF; j_call: TRBJ1-5; v_call: TRBV28
cdr3_aa: CASSPSGLNEKLFF; j_call: TRBJ1-4; v_call: TRBV28
cdr3_aa: CASSLGVMGSSNQPQHF; j_call: TRBJ1-5; v_call: TRBV7-8
cdr3_aa: CSVERDRFSEQYF; j_call: TRBJ2-7; v_call: TRBV29-1